Listed below are T cell receptor beta chains from one sample, sequenced in a study of T cells after yellow fever vaccination. From the 5' RACE reads, TCRdb called clonotypes with MiXCR, one entry per CDR3 protein. Of hundreds of thousands of distinct CDR3 sequences in the sample, 8.7% were seen once. Sequences were derived from PBMCs, sampled on the day of the first yellow fever vaccination. These receptors came from a man aged 18-30 years who received the YFV17D yellow fever vaccine. Each CDR3 is given with its conserved first and last residue. Each record gives: V gene, J gene, D gene, clone size, CDR3 protein, CDR3 DNA. The D gene is left open where the match is weak. Some rows have no size entry. The others give once, few or many, or a class for an expanded clone.

TRBV4-3,TRBJ2-1,-,-,CASSLILARHGEQFF,TGCGCCAGCAGCCTCATACTAGCCCGCCATGGGGAGCAGTTCTTC
TRBV7-9,TRBJ2-5,-,-,CASSLRASKETQYF,TGTGCCAGCAGCTTAAGAGCCTCAAAAGAGACCCAGTACTTC
TRBV7-2,TRBJ1-1,-,few,CASSLIGGANTEAFF,TGTGCCAGCAGCTTAATAGGCGGAGCGAACACTGAAGCTTTCTTT
TRBV23-1,TRBJ2-4,-,few,CASSQSSFQGPKNIQYF,TGCGCCAGCAGTCAATCGAGCTTCCAGGGTCCCAAAAACATTCAGTACTTC
TRBV4-1,TRBJ2-1,-,-,CASSQDRPPQTEYNEQFF,TGCGCCAGCAGCCAAGATCGGCCCCCTCAAACAGAATACAATGAGCAGTTCTTC
TRBV30,TRBJ1-2,TRBD1,few,CAWTGGAGYGYTF,TGTGCCTGGACAGGGGGCGCCGGTTATGGCTACACCTTC
TRBV7-6,TRBJ2-3,-,many,CASSLTGRSTDTQYF,TGTGCCAGCAGTCTAACAGGACGGAGCACAGATACGCAGTATTTT
TRBV5-1,TRBJ2-5,-,few,CASSLVGHGRETQYF,TGCGCCAGCAGCTTGGTGGGACACGGGCGGGAGACCCAGTACTTC
TRBV18,TRBJ2-2,-,few,CASSPPLGPNTGELFF,TGTGCCAGCTCACCACCGTTGGGGCCTAACACCGGGGAGCTGTTTTTT
TRBV6-1,TRBJ2-7,-,-,CASSMDAGPYEQYF,TGTGCCAGCTCAATGGACGCCGGCCCCTACGAGCAGTACTTC
TRBV7-2,TRBJ1-6,-,few,CASSLAWSSYNSPLHF,TGTGCCAGCAGCTTGGCCTGGAGCTCCTATAATTCACCCCTCCACTTT
TRBV5-6,TRBJ2-5,TRBD2,-,CASSLLVAGGPYQETQYF,TGTGCCAGCAGCTTGTTGGTAGCGGGGGGGCCGTACCAAGAGACCCAGTACTTC
TRBV7-3,TRBJ2-3,-,many,CASSLTRVVSDTQYF,TGTGCCAGCAGCTTAACGCGGGTTGTGTCAGATACGCAGTATTTT
TRBV7-3,TRBJ2-2,TRBD2,few,CASSPPGTSGATGELFF,TGTGCCAGCAGCCCCCCGGGCACTAGCGGAGCCACCGGGGAGCTGTTTTTT
TRBV5-1,TRBJ1-4,-,many,CASSRTATNEKLFF,TGCGCCAGCAGCAGGACAGCAACTAATGAAAAACTGTTTTTT
TRBV12-3/TRBV12-4,TRBJ2-5,-,many,CASSRDPKETQYF,TGTGCCAGCAGTCGGGATCCCAAAGAGACCCAGTACTTC
TRBV5-1,TRBJ2-5,-,few,CASSLGANTRDPAQYF,TGCGCCAGCAGCTTGGGGGCAAACACAAGAGACCCAGCCCAGTACTTC
TRBV6-6,TRBJ2-3,-,-,CASSWETDTQYF,TGTGCCAGCAGTTGGGAGACAGATACGCAGTATTTT
TRBV12-5,TRBJ1-5,-,few,CASGLEERQPQHF,TGTGCTAGTGGTTTGGAAGAACGTCAGCCCCAGCATTTT
TRBV15,TRBJ1-5,-,few,CATSSRYSNQPQHF,TGTGCCACCAGCAGCAGGTATAGCAATCAGCCCCAGCATTTT
TRBV4-1,TRBJ2-3,-,-,CASSQVTSGSTGTQYF,TGCGCCAGCAGCCAAGTTACGTCGGGGAGCACAGGTACGCAGTATTTT
TRBV5-1,TRBJ1-4,TRBD1,-,CASSWGTGVNEKLFF,TGCGCCAGCAGCTGGGGGACAGGAGTTAATGAAAAACTGTTTTTT
TRBV4-3,TRBJ2-1,TRBD2,many,CASSQPSGGVNEQFF,TGCGCCAGCAGCCAACCTAGCGGGGGGGTAAATGAGCAGTTCTTC
TRBV3-1,TRBJ2-7,-,-,CASSHLVNNRDEQYF,TGTGCCAGCAGCCACCTAGTAAATAACCGGGACGAGCAGTACTTC
TRBV10-3,TRBJ1-2,-,many,CAIRNREHGYGYTF,TGTGCCATCAGAAACAGGGAGCACGGCTATGGCTACACCTTC
TRBV6-1,TRBJ1-1,TRBD1,many,CASRPDRGRRAFF,TGTGCCAGCAGACCGGACAGGGGCCGGAGAGCTTTCTTT
TRBV9,TRBJ2-5,TRBD2,-,CASTPGGEETQYF,TGTGCCAGCACCCCGGGGGGGGAAGAGACCCAGTACTTC
TRBV29-1,TRBJ2-2,TRBD2,-,CSVDLASGGVGELFF,TGCAGCGTTGATTTGGCTAGCGGGGGTGTAGGGGAGCTGTTTTTT
TRBV6-1,TRBJ2-1,-,few,CASSPPKWGDYNEQFF,TGTGCCAGCAGCCCCCCCAAGTGGGGGGACTACAATGAGCAGTTCTTC
TRBV5-4,TRBJ2-7,-,few,CASRMERQGPPDEQYF,TGTGCCAGCAGAATGGAGAGGCAGGGCCCTCCCGACGAGCAGTACTTC
TRBV4-2,TRBJ2-7,-,-,CASSRQGGTYEQYF,TGTGCCAGCAGCCGGCAGGGCGGTACCTACGAGCAGTACTTC
TRBV7-9,TRBJ2-1,TRBD1,once,CASSLLDRGRMYNEQFF,TGTGCCAGCAGCCTATTGGACAGGGGGAGGATGTACAATGAGCAGTTCTTC
TRBV3-1,TRBJ1-1,-,-,CASRPGGPLNTEAFF,TGTGCCAGCAGGCCGGGTGGGCCCCTCAACACTGAAGCTTTCTTT